This TCR beta chain was captured in a study of cytomegalovirus exposure and HLA in healthy donors. Trimming took off 7 bases at V and 5 bases at J, with 11 bases between the two ends. Germline lookup yields CDR1 SQVTM and CDR2 ANQGSEA. The CDR3 has 12 residues. The sample holds a few counts of this clone. PCR primers comprised 60 Vbeta and 13 Jbeta primers. Assay used: immunoSEQ multiplex PCR; TCRdb lists only in-frame clones, some missing. Of fewer than 150,000 clones in the sample, 73% are singletons; the top ten hold about an eighth. The chain employs TRBV29-1 and TRBJ1-4; TRBD1 is a possible D gene (5 bases). This clonotype was sampled from a human donor in good health. The sample was PBMCs. The CDR3 reads CSGRDGNEKLFF. The CDR3, as DNA: TGCAGCGGGCGGGACGGAAATGAAAAACTGTTTTTT. Based on the CDR3 plus reference TRBV29-1 and TRBJ1-4, the full variable domain is SAVISQKPSRDICQRGTSLTIQCQVDSQVTMMFWYRQQPGQSLTLIATANQGSEATYESGFVIDKFPISRPNLTFSTLTVSNMSPEDSSIYLCSGRDGNEKLFFGSGTQLSVL.